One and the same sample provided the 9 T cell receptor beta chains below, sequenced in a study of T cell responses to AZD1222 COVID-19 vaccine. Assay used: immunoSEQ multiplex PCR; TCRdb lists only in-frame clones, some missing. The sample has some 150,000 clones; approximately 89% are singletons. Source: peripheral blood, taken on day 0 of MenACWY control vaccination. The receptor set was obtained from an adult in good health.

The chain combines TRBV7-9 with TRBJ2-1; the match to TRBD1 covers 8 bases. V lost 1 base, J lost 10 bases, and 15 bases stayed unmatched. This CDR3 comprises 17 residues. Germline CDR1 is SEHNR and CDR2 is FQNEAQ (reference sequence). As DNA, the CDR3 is TGTGCCAGCAGCTTAGAAAGTCGACAGGGGCGCAGGAGGGAGCAGTTCTTC. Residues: CASSLESRQGRRREQFF.

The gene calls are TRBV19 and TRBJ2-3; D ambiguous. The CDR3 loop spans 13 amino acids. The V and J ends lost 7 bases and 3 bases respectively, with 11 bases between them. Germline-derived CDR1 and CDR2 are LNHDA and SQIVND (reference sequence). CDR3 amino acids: CASKELGTDTQYF. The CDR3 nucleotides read TGTGCCAGTAAGGAGTTGGGGACAGATACGCAGTATTTT.

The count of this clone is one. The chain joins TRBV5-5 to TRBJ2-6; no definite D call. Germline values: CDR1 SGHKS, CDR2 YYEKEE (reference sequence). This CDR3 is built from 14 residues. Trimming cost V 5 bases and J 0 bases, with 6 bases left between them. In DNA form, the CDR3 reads TGTGCCAGCAGTTGGGGCTCTGGGGCCAACGTCCTGACTTTC. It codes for CASSWGSGANVLTF.

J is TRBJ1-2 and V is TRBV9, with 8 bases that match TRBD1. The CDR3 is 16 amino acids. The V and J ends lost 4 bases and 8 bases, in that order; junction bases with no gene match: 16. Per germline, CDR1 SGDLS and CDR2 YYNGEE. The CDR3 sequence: CASSTLRDRSTRGYTF. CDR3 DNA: TGTGCCAGCAGCACCCTCCGGGACAGGTCCACCCGCGGCTACACCTTC.

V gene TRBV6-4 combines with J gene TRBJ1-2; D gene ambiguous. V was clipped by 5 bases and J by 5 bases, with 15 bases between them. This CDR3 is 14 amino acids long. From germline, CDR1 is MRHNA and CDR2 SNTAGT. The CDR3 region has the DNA TGTGCCAGCAGTCCCGGTCGGGTCGGTTATGGCTACACCTTC. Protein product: CASSPGRVGYGYTF.

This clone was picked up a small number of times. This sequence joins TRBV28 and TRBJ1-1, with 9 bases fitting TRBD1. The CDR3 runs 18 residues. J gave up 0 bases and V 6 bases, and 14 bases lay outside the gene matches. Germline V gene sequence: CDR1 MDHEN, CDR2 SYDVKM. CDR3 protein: CASRKDRGRAALNTEAFF. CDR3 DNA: TGTGCCAGCAGAAAAGACAGGGGGAGGGCCGCGTTGAACACTGAAGCTTTCTTT.

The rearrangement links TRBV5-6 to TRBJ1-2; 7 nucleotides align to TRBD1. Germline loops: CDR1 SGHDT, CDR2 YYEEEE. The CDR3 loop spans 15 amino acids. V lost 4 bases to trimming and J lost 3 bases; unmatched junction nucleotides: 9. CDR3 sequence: CASSRSMTGHYGYTF. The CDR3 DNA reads TGTGCCAGCAGCCGAAGCATGACAGGGCACTATGGCTACACCTTC.

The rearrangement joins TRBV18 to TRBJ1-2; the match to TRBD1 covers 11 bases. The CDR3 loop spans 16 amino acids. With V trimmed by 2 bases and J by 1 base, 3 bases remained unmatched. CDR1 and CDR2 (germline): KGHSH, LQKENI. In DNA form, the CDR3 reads TGTGCCAGCTCACCAGGACAGGGGGCATTTAACTATGGCTACACCTTC. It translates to CASSPGQGAFNYGYTF.

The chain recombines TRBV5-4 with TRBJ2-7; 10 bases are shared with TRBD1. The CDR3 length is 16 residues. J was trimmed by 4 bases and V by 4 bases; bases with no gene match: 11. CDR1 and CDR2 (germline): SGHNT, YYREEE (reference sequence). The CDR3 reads CASSPGGTGQGYEQYF. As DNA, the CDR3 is TGTGCCAGCAGCCCGGGGGGCACGGGACAGGGGTACGAGCAGTACTTC.